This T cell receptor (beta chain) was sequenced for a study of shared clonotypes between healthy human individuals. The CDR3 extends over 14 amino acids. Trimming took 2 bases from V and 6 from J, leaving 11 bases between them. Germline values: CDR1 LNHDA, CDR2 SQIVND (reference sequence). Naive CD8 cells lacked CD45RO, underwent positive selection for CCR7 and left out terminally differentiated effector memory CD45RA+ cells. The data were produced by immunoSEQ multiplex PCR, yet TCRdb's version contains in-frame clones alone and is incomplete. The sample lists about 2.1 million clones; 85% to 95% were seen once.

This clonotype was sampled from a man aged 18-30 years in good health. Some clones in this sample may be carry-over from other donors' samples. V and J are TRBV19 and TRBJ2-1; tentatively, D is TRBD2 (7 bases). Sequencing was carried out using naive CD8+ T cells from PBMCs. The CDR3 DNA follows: TGTGCCAGTAGTATATGGGGGGGCCTCAATGAGCAGTTCTTC. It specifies CASSIWGGLNEQFF.